A single sample is the source of the 3 T cell receptor beta chains below, sequenced in a study of Ad26.COV2.S vaccination and SARS-CoV-2 variants. Treatment indicated: 15 to 20 received Ad26.COV2.S at low or high dose, single or two shots; several received placebo; per-sample allocation not given. All samples were drawn on day 63, counting from the first vaccine or placebo injection. Profiling relied on immunoSEQ multiplex PCR, and the TCRdb table lists in-frame clones only, not all of them. The table includes roughly 300,000 clones, around 89% detected once. The source material was peripheral blood, sampled in a trial of Ad26.COV2.S vaccine versus placebo. The receptors come from a person aged 18 to 65 who received the Ad26.COV2.S COVID-19 vaccine or a placebo.

This chain connects TRBV12-3 or TRBV12-4 to TRBJ2-1, with a possible D match to TRBD2 (5 bases). The CDR3 extends over 13 amino acids. The germline V and J ends were trimmed by 2 bases and 6 bases, with 8 bases remaining between them. The CDR3 nucleotides are TGTGCCAGCAGTTTAAGCGGTTTCAATGAGCAGTTCTTC. Translating it yields CASSLSGFNEQFF.

J is TRBJ2-7 and V is TRBV15, with D hard to call. Germline-derived CDR1 and CDR2 are LNHNV and YYDKDF (reference sequence). V lost 1 base to trimming and J lost 5 bases, with 3 bases between them. The CDR3 sequence is 11 residues long. This CDR3 is CATSRGDEQYF. The DNA for the CDR3 is TGTGCCACCAGCAGAGGGGACGAGCAGTACTTC.

The chain links TRBV24-1 to TRBJ2-2; 7 bases fit TRBD1. From germline, CDR1 is KGHDR and CDR2 SFDVKD. V lost 3 bases and J lost 7; bases outside the gene matches: 7. The CDR3 is 15 residues long. The DNA of the CDR3 is TGTGCCACCAGTGATCCGACAGGGCCGTACGGGGAGCTGTTTTTT. This codes for CATSDPTGPYGELFF.